Each of the 2 T cell receptor beta chains below was sequenced from the same sample in a study of cytomegalovirus exposure and HLA in healthy donors. The data were produced by immunoSEQ multiplex PCR, yet TCRdb's version contains in-frame clones alone and is incomplete. This table holds about 330,000 clones, around 86% found once. Input material: PBMCs. These receptors were taken from a woman between 18 and 30 years old in good health and CMV-seronegative.

The chain joins TRBV7-8 to TRBJ1-1, with D hard to call. V was trimmed by 5 bases and J by 0 bases, leaving 10 bases between them. Germline V gene data show CDR1 as SGHVS and CDR2 as FQNEAQ. This CDR3 is built from 14 residues. CDR3 DNA: TGTGCCAGCAGCCCGGGAGGCATGAACACTGAAGCTTTCTTT. Residues: CASSPGGMNTEAFF.

The rearrangement joins TRBV6-1 to TRBJ2-6, with D tentatively TRBD1 (6 bases). CDR3 size: 18 residues. Looked up from germline, CDR1 is MNHNS and CDR2 is SASEGT. Deletions cut 1 base from V and 4 bases from J, with 17 bases between. CDR3 DNA: TGTGCCAGCAGTGAAGTTTGGGCAGGGGAATCGGGGGCCAACGTCCTGACTTTC. Translated: CASSEVWAGESGANVLTF.